The clone carrying this TCR beta chain was counted at least ten times. Its antigen is currently unknown. RNA transcripts were the template for amplifying TCR beta CDR3 regions. During a first-round RT-PCR of the TCR CDR3, the HTBI primer set was used. TCRdb reprocessed the multiplex PCR reads via MiXCR and lists one record per CDR3 protein. The sample lists hundreds of thousands of distinct CDR3 sequences, roughly 23% occurring once. J gave up 5 bases and V 3 bases, and 4 bases lay outside the gene matches. Germline V lookup: CDR1 GTSNPN, CDR2 SVGIG (reference sequence). There are 14 residues in the CDR3. The PBMCs studied were ones that came from approximately 9.9 ml fresh peripheral blood. The entry originates in a study of T cells in Graves' hyperthyroidism and ophthalmopathy. Findings and caveats of the study: Ophthalmopathy, which appeared later, was predicted by the model a median 6.5 months before onset. Blood also showed most of the thyroid clonotypes that were expanded above 0.001.

Sequencing used blood. The TCR sequence derives from a woman aged 70-85 years with Graves' ophthalmopathy. The chain joins TRBV30 to TRBJ2-3; 11 bases fit TRBD2. In DNA form, the CDR3 reads TGTGCCTGGAGACTAGCGGGAGAGGTAGATACGCAGTATTTT. Protein sequence: CAWRLAGEVDTQYF.